This is a list of T cell receptor beta chains from one sample in a study of early T cells in non-severe SARS-CoV-2 infection. Via MiXCR, TCRdb re-called the 5' RACE reads, giving one row per CDR3 protein. The sample has about 55,000 distinct CDR3 sequences; 15% are singletons. Sequencing used whole blood, obtained at baseline. These receptors were taken from an adult who was a healthcare worker with PCR-confirmed SARS-CoV-2 infection or an uninfected control (not recorded which). CDR3s include the opening cysteine and the closing phenylalanine or tryptophan. Fields, in order: J gene, V gene, CDR3 protein.

J gene: TRBJ2-3; V gene: TRBV2; CDR3 protein: CASSESSLGSDTQYF
J gene: TRBJ2-4; V gene: TRBV11-2; CDR3 protein: CASSNRDSGAKNIQYF
J gene: TRBJ2-6; V gene: TRBV4-1; CDR3 protein: CASSQVMAGAAGANVLTF
J gene: TRBJ2-1; V gene: TRBV20-1; CDR3 protein: CSARDGSGGSYNEQFF
J gene: TRBJ1-5; V gene: TRBV18; CDR3 protein: CASSPAQGKNSNQPQHF
J gene: TRBJ2-7; V gene: TRBV28; CDR3 protein: CASRSSGTGMHEQYF
J gene: TRBJ1-4; V gene: TRBV10-3; CDR3 protein: CAISEENPGTKLFF
J gene: TRBJ2-7; V gene: TRBV5-1; CDR3 protein: CASSLLVGGGEQYF
J gene: TRBJ2-1; V gene: TRBV10-2; CDR3 protein: CAISPGLYNEQFF
J gene: TRBJ2-7; V gene: TRBV11-2; CDR3 protein: CASSPLTYEQYF
J gene: TRBJ2-7; V gene: TRBV6-5; CDR3 protein: CASTSGTEGYEQYF
J gene: TRBJ1-1; V gene: TRBV14; CDR3 protein: CASSQVKGVSTEAFF
J gene: TRBJ2-3; V gene: TRBV5-1; CDR3 protein: CASSLAGGTDTQYF
J gene: TRBJ2-7; V gene: TRBV30; CDR3 protein: CAWGSGGKAYEQYF
J gene: TRBJ2-3; V gene: TRBV10-2; CDR3 protein: CATGPRDTQYF
J gene: TRBJ2-2; V gene: TRBV12-3/TRBV12-4; CDR3 protein: CASSLATANTGELFF
J gene: TRBJ1-5; V gene: TRBV6-6; CDR3 protein: CARLTGYNQPQHF
J gene: TRBJ2-7; V gene: TRBV19; CDR3 protein: CASSIRHSYEQYF
J gene: TRBJ1-6; V gene: TRBV13; CDR3 protein: CASSPSRTANSPLHF
J gene: TRBJ1-4; V gene: TRBV10-2; CDR3 protein: CASVGQGATNEKLFF
J gene: TRBJ2-3; V gene: TRBV5-8; CDR3 protein: CASSLNDGGASTDTQYF
J gene: TRBJ2-6; V gene: TRBV28; CDR3 protein: CASRTTGAGANVLTF
J gene: TRBJ2-3; V gene: TRBV27; CDR3 protein: CASSLDGAEDTQYF
J gene: TRBJ1-2; V gene: TRBV6-1; CDR3 protein: CASSEASSMDYGYTF
J gene: TRBJ2-5; V gene: TRBV13; CDR3 protein: CASSGGTVKETQYF
J gene: TRBJ2-1; V gene: TRBV10-1; CDR3 protein: CASSERATGGEQFF
J gene: TRBJ2-1; V gene: TRBV6-2/TRBV6-3; CDR3 protein: CASSPDDGAYNEQFF
J gene: TRBJ2-3; V gene: TRBV7-2; CDR3 protein: CASSWTAEDTQYF
J gene: TRBJ2-7; V gene: TRBV10-3; CDR3 protein: CAISGQVTGEQYF
J gene: TRBJ1-3; V gene: TRBV12-3/TRBV12-4; CDR3 protein: CASSLARGASENTIYF
J gene: TRBJ1-2; V gene: TRBV29-1; CDR3 protein: CSVLLRDKANYGYTF
J gene: TRBJ2-5; V gene: TRBV15; CDR3 protein: CATSRDTGETQYF
J gene: TRBJ2-2; V gene: TRBV7-6; CDR3 protein: CASSRPANTGELFF
J gene: TRBJ1-1; V gene: TRBV10-2; CDR3 protein: CASNIQRNTEAFF
J gene: TRBJ2-3; V gene: TRBV20-1; CDR3 protein: CSARDSQGTDTQYF
J gene: TRBJ2-3; V gene: TRBV28; CDR3 protein: CASTPRQGASTDTQYF
J gene: TRBJ2-1; V gene: TRBV19; CDR3 protein: CASSNWDNEQFF